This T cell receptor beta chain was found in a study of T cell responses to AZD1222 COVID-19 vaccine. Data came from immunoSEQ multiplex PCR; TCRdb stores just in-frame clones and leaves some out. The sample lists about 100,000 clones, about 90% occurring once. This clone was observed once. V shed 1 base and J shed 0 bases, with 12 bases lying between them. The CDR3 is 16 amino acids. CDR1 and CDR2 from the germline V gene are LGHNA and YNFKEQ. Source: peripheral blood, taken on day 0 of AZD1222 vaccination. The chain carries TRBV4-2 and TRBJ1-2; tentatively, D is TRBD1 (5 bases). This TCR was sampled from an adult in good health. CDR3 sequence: CASSQGVSTANYGYTF. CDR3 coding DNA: TGTGCCAGCAGCCAAGGGGTTTCGACAGCTAACTATGGCTACACCTTC.